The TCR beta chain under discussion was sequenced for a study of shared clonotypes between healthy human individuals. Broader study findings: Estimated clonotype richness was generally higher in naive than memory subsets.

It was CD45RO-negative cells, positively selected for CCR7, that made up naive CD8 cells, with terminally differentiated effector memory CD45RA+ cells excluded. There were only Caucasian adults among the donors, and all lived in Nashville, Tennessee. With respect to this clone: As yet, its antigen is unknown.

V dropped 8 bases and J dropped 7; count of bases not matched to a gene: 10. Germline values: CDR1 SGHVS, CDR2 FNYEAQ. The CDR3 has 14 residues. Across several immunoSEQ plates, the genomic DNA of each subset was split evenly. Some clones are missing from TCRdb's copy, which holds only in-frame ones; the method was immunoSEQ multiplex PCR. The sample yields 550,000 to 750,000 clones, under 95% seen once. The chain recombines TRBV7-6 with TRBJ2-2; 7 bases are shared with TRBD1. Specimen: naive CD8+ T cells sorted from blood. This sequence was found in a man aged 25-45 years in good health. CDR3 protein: CASDRAGGYGELFF. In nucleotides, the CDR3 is TGTGCCAGCGACCGAGCAGGGGGTTACGGGGAGCTGTTTTTT.